These T cell receptor beta chains were read from a single sample in a study of somatic mutations in cytotoxic T cells in rheumatoid arthritis. The protocol was immunoSEQ multiplex PCR, while the TCRdb copy is restricted to in-frame clones and leaves out a portion. The repertoire includes approximately 9,500 clones, just under 85% of them detected once, and under 9% sits in the top ten. Input material: CD8+ T cells sorted from blood. Source of these receptors: an adult with rheumatoid arthritis. The CDR3 runs from the conserved cysteine through the conserved F or W. D genes are given only for firm matches. Only part of the rows carry a size: once, few, many, or a class if the clone is expanded.

>.|.|TRBV9|TRBJ2-2
CASGPGTRTGELFF
TGTGCCAGTGGTCCGGGAACCCGCACCGGGGAGCTGTTTTTT
>.|TRBD1|TRBV15|TRBJ1-1
CATSAGTASNTEAFF
TGTGCCACCAGCGCGGGGACAGCCTCGAACACTGAAGCTTTCTTT
>.|.|TRBV9|TRBJ2-7
CASSSSSYEQYF
TGTGCCAGCAGCTCAAGCTCCTACGAGCAGTACTTC
>.|.|TRBV30|TRBJ1-6
CAWSVVGGGNSPPHF
.
>.|TRBD1|TRBV7-6|TRBJ2-2
CASSTPGQGNAGELFF
TGTGCCAGCAGCACTCCGGGACAGGGGAACGCCGGGGAGCTGTTTTTT
>.|TRBD1|TRBV5-1|TRBJ1-2
CASSLYGQGESCTF
TGCGCCAGCAGCTTGTACGGACAGGGGGAAAGTTGCACCTTC
>once|TRBD1|TRBV27|TRBJ1-5
CASSPSTGGSNQPQHF
TGTGCCAGCAGTCCCTCGACAGGGGGTAGCAATCAGCCCCAGCATTTT
>.|.|TRBV2|TRBJ2-1
CASSEGPGAYNEQFF
TGTGCCAGCAGCGAGGGGCCGGGGGCATACAATGAGCAGTTCTTC
>.|TRBD1|TRBV6-5|TRBJ2-5
CASRGTGVGETQYF
TGTGCCAGCAGGGGGACAGGGGTGGGGGAGACCCAGTACTTC
>.|TRBD1|TRBV30|TRBJ1-1
CALIPEDRFTEAFF
TGTGCCTTAATACCCGAGGACAGGTTTACTGAAGCTTTCTTT
>.|.|TRBV19|TRBJ1-2
CASRWGLYGYTF
TGTGCCAGTAGATGGGGGCTCTATGGCTACACCTTC
>few|.|TRBV27|TRBJ2-2
CASSLQESTGELFF
TGTGCCAGCAGTTTGCAGGAATCCACCGGGGAGCTGTTTTTT
>once|.|TRBV29-1|TRBJ1-2
CSVEGLGGDYGYTF
TGCAGCGTTGAAGGTTTGGGCGGAGACTATGGCTACACCTTC
>once|.|TRBV29-1|TRBJ2-7
CSGRTGSYEQYF
TGCAGCGGGCGGACTGGGTCCTACGAGCAGTACTTC
>.|.|TRBV2|TRBJ2-3
CASSESSGGTDTQYF
TGTGCCAGCAGTGAGAGTAGCGGAGGCACAGATACGCAGTATTTT
>.|TRBD1|TRBV7-6|TRBJ2-1
CASSPGQLNEQFF
TGTGCCAGCAGCCCGGGACAGCTAAATGAGCAGTTCTTC
>.|TRBD1|TRBV11-2|TRBJ2-7
CASSPGQGRRYEQYF
TGTGCCAGCAGCCCAGGACAGGGCCGTCGTTACGAGCAGTACTTC
>once|.|TRBV29-1|TRBJ1-1
CSVPNPTGYTEAFF
TGCAGCGTGCCAAATCCGACAGGATACACTGAAGCTTTCTTT
>.|.|TRBV12-5|TRBJ2-5
CASGLDGHLGQTQYF
TGTGCTAGTGGTTTGGACGGCCATCTGGGACAGACCCAGTACTTC
>.|TRBD1|TRBV7-9|TRBJ2-7
CASSLATGQRPYEQYF
TGTGCCAGCAGCTTAGCAACGGGACAGCGTCCCTACGAGCAGTACTTC
>.|.|TRBV7-8|TRBJ2-3
CASSLELRADTQYF
TGTGCCAGCAGCTTAGAGTTAAGGGCAGATACGCAGTATTTT
>.|.|TRBV2|TRBJ1-1
CASRGGTEAFF
TGTGCCAGCAGGGGGGGGACTGAAGCTTTCTTT
>.|TRBD2|TRBV10-1|TRBJ2-1
CASSTSGIGPYNEQFF
TGCGCCAGCAGTACGAGCGGGATCGGCCCCTACAATGAGCAGTTCTTC
>.|.|TRBV9|TRBJ2-3
CASSPTKWLSDTQYF
TGTGCCAGCAGCCCCACCAAGTGGTTATCGGATACGCAGTATTTT
>few|TRBD2|TRBV6-5|TRBJ2-7
CASRLRGSHEQYF
TGTGCCAGCAGACTGCGGGGGTCCCACGAGCAGTACTTC
>.|.|TRBV27|TRBJ2-3
CASRHSQGLFPSTDTQYF
TGTGCCAGCAGACACTCCCAGGGGTTATTTCCTAGCACAGATACGCAGTATTTT
>.|TRBD1|TRBV9|TRBJ2-7
CASSSPGQIYEQYF
TGTGCCAGCAGCTCCCCGGGACAGATCTACGAGCAGTACTTC
>.|.|TRBV30|TRBJ1-6
CAWSVLQGGSPLHF
TGTGCCTGGAGTGTACTACAGGGAGGTTCACCCCTCCACTTT
>.|TRBD2|TRBV6-1|TRBJ2-1
CASSEASGENNEQFF
TGTGCCAGCAGTGAAGCTAGCGGGGAGAACAATGAGCAGTTCTTC
>.|.|TRBV30|TRBJ2-6
CAWRGSGANVLTF
TGTGCCTGGAGAGGCTCTGGGGCCAACGTCCTGACTTTC
>.|TRBD2|TRBV7-9|TRBJ2-1
CASSFPRTSGSGTYNEQFF
TGTGCCAGCAGCTTTCCCCGGACTAGCGGGAGTGGCACCTACAATGAGCAGTTCTTC
>.|.|TRBV4-1|TRBJ2-5
CASSQPSGPKETQYF
TGCGCCAGCAGCCAACCCTCCGGGCCAAAAGAGACCCAGTACTTC
>.|.|TRBV13|TRBJ2-7
CASSQKSLTYEQYF
TGTGCCAGCAGCCAAAAGAGCCTGACCTACGAGCAGTACTTC
>.|.|TRBV5-4|TRBJ2-2
CASSLLSGELFF
TGTGCCAGCAGCTTGTTATCCGGGGAGCTGTTTTTT